The rows below give T cell receptor beta chains drawn from one sample of a study of blood T cell repertoires in COVID-19. Libraries were prepared by immunoSEQ multiplex PCR; TCRdb keeps only in-frame clonotypes and omits some of them. The table includes about 100,000 clones, around four fifths detected once. Sequences were obtained from peripheral blood. Receptors were obtained from an older man with active or convalescent COVID-19. Both conserved end residues are part of each CDR3. The D gene is left open where the match is weak. Expanded clones get a size class; other rows say once, few or many, or leave the size out.

V	D	J	size	DNA	CDR3
TRBV7-2	TRBD2	TRBJ2-3	NA	TGTGCCAGCAGCTTAACGGCTAGCGGGGGGCCCAGCACAGATACGCAGTATTTT	CASSLTASGGPSTDTQYF
TRBV5-1	TRBD2	TRBJ2-5	NA	TGCGCCAGCAGCTTGGGGGGTAGCGGGCTACGAGAGACCCAGTACTTC	CASSLGGSGLRETQYF
TRBV19	NA	TRBJ2-5	once	TGTGCCAGTAGTATAGGCAGGGCTAATTTCCAAGAGACCCAGTACTTC	CASSIGRANFQETQYF
TRBV11-1	NA	TRBJ1-6	NA	TGTGCCAGCGGGACAAGAGGCTCCTATAATTCACCCCTCCACTTT	CASGTRGSYNSPLHF
TRBV18	NA	TRBJ2-5	NA	TGTGCCAGCTCACCAGTGGAGGACCCGTGGGAGACCCAGTACTTC	CASSPVEDPWETQYF
TRBV28	NA	TRBJ1-1	NA	TGTGCCAGCAGTCCTCGTGGCGCCCCGGGCACTGAAGCTTTCTTT	CASSPRGAPGTEAFF
TRBV7-9	NA	TRBJ2-7	NA	TGTGCCAGCAGCCGGTCCGCCGGGACATCCCCCTACGAGCAGTACTTC	CASSRSAGTSPYEQYF
TRBV15	NA	TRBJ1-1	NA	TGTGCCACCAGCACCCACTCAAAGAACACTGAAGCTTTCTTT	CATSTHSKNTEAFF
TRBV23-1	NA	TRBJ2-3	once	TGCGCCAGCAGTGCAAAGGGGGTTACAGATACGCAGTATTTT	CASSAKGVTDTQYF
TRBV5-1	TRBD1	TRBJ2-1	once	TGCGCCAGCAGCTTGGCCCCGGGAACAGGGGGCTTGAATGAGCAGTTCTTC	CASSLAPGTGGLNEQFF
TRBV24-1	TRBD2	TRBJ2-3	NA	TGTGCCACCAGTGTCTTAGCGGGACGCACAGATACGCAGTATTTT	CATSVLAGRTDTQYF
TRBV27	NA	TRBJ2-7	NA	TGTGCCAGCAGTTTAGGCCACGAGCAGTACTTC	CASSLGHEQYF
TRBV10-3	TRBD2	TRBJ2-1	NA	TGTGCCACGCGACGGAGGGGCTTAGCGGGGGGTAACAATGAGCAGTTCTTC	CATRRRGLAGGNNEQFF
TRBV6-2/TRBV6-3	TRBD1	TRBJ2-1	many	TGTGCCAGCAGTTATAAGACCCTCGACCGGGACTTCAGACAGGGGGGCAATGAGCAGTTCTTC	CASSYKTLDRDFRQGGNEQFF
TRBV19	TRBD2	TRBJ2-1	NA	TGTGCCAGTAGCCCGACTAGCGGGACCTCCTACAATGAGCAGTTCTTC	CASSPTSGTSYNEQFF
TRBV5-6	TRBD1	TRBJ1-4	NA	TGTGCCAGCAGCTTGGTAGGGGGCCATGAAAAACTGTTTTTT	CASSLVGGHEKLFF
TRBV28	TRBD2	TRBJ2-7	few	TGTGCCAGCAGACCCCCAGCGGGGTCCTACGAGCAGTACTTC	CASRPPAGSYEQYF
TRBV6-5	NA	TRBJ1-1	NA	TGTGCCAGCACCCCCGGGTCGGTAGATCGAGCTTTCTTT	CASTPGSVDRAFF
TRBV6-5	NA	TRBJ2-7	NA	TGTGCCAGCAGTACCACAAGCTACGAGCAGTACTTC	CASSTTSYEQYF
TRBV5-4	NA	TRBJ2-2	NA	TGTGCCAGCACGAAGGGAGGACGGATGAACACCGGGGAGCTGTTTTTT	CASTKGGRMNTGELFF
TRBV25-1	NA	TRBJ1-4	NA	TGTGCCAGCAGTGAGATAACAGGGAGTCTGTTTTTT	CASSEITGSLFF
TRBV3-1/TRBV3-2	NA	TRBJ2-7	few	TGTGCCAGCAGCACGGGGTGGGGGGACCTCGGCGAGGAGCAGTACTTC	CASSTGWGDLGEEQYF
TRBV6-2/TRBV6-3	TRBD2	TRBJ2-7	NA	TGTGCCAGCAGTTACTCGCGGGAGGGCTACGAGCAGTACTTC	CASSYSREGYEQYF
TRBV7-3	TRBD2	TRBJ2-2	NA	TGTGCCAGCAGCCCAATAGCGGGGGGAGACGGGGAGCTGTTTTTT	CASSPIAGGDGELFF
TRBV19	TRBD1	TRBJ1-6	NA	TGTGCCAGTAGTATTACCGGGACAGGGGTCTCACCCCTCCACTTT	CASSITGTGVSPLHF